This T cell receptor beta chain was profiled in a study of regulatory T cells in long-lasting Graves disease. Points from the study as a whole: Accuracy could have been hurt by small sample size.

The authors built TCR beta libraries using iRepertoire HTBI primers and Arm-PCR of CDR3 regions. MiXCR, run by TCRdb on the multiplex PCR reads, gives a single entry per CDR3 protein. The data contain 680,000 or so distinct CDR3 sequences, 16% of them singletons. Time point: newly diagnosed GD, antithyroid drugs for less than 3 months. PBMC RNA was the source of the TCR library. Germline loops: CDR1 KGHDR, CDR2 SFDVKD. The CDR3 is 13 residues long. V dropped 2 bases and J dropped 3 bases, with 6 bases sitting between them. Points on this clonotype: Antigen: not known. A much larger clone differs from this one at a single base, so this may be a read error.

This sample also belongs to another study, concerning T cells in Graves' hyperthyroidism and ophthalmopathy. Per that paper: Researchers defined stable Graves' hyperthyroidism as no ophthalmopathy progression within 18 months. With a duration under 2 months, the hyperthyroidism was newly diagnosed in patients aged 18 to 65.

The V and J genes are TRBV24-1 and TRBJ2-5; perhaps TRBD1 as D (6 bases). The material sequenced was peripheral blood mononuclear cells (PBMCs), taken at new diagnosis, from a patient treated with antithyroid drugs. The TCR originated in a woman aged 25-40 years with Graves disease. CDR3 coding DNA: TGTGCCACCAGTGATTCAGGGGAAGAGACCCAGTACTTC. It specifies CATSDSGEETQYF.